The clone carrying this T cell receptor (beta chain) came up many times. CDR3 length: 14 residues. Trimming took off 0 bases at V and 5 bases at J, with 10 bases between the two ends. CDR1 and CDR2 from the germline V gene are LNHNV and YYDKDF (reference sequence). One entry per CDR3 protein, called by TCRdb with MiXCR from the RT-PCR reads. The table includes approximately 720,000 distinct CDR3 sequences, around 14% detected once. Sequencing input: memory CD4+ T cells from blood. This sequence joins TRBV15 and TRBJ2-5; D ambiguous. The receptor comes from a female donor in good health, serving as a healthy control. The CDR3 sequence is CATSRDPHVETQYF. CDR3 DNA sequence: TGTGCCACCAGCAGAGATCCCCATGTGGAGACCCAGTACTTC.